A single sample is the source of the 9 T cell receptor beta chains below, sequenced in a study of T cells in Graves' hyperthyroidism and ophthalmopathy. RNA transcripts were the template for amplifying TCR beta CDR3 regions. An initial round of RT-PCR targeting the TCR CDR3 relied on the HTBI primer set. TCRdb reanalysed the multiplex PCR reads using MiXCR and keeps one entry per CDR3 protein. The sample has fewer than 850,000 distinct CDR3 sequences; roughly 17% are singletons. Material: blood. These receptors were taken from a middle-aged man with Graves' hyperthyroidism.

This clonotype was found many times. J is TRBJ2-7 and V is TRBV12-3 or TRBV12-4; D unresolved. Trimming took off 5 bases at V and 3 bases at J, with 26 bases between the two ends. The CDR3 is 18 amino acids. As DNA, the CDR3 is TGTGCCAGCAGTCCTTCTCCCGTGGCTGCCCGCCGGATCTACGAGCAGTACTTC. It encodes CASSPSPVAARRIYEQYF.

The chain has TRBV5-1 and TRBJ2-4; TRBD2 might be the D (6 bases). This CDR3 is 14 amino acids long. The germline CDR1 and CDR2 sequences are SGHRS and YFSETQ. V shed 2 bases and J shed 11 bases, with 17 bases lying between them. CDR3: CASSFDGTGDLQYF. The CDR3 DNA sequence: TGCGCCAGCAGCTTTGATGGAACGGGAGATCTTCAGTACTTC. The full variable domain, its missing parts supplied by reference TRBV5-1 and TRBJ2-4, is KAGVTQTPRYLIKTRGQQVTLSCSPISGHRSVSWYQQTPGQGLQFLFEYFSETQRNKGNFPGRFSGRQFSNSRSEMNVSTLELGDSALYLCASSFDGTGDLQYFGAGTRLSVL.

This chain links TRBV27 with TRBJ2-1; weak D call: TRBD2 (6 bases). The germline CDR1 and CDR2 sequences are MNHEY and SMNVEV (reference sequence). Trimming took 0 bases from V and 5 from J, leaving 17 bases between them. The CDR3 consists of 17 residues. In DNA, the CDR3 is TGTGCCAGCAGTTTATCGGGGGGAATTGGTAGGCACAATGAGCAGTTCTTC. Translated, it gives CASSLSGGIGRHNEQFF.

The chain employs TRBV6-1 and TRBJ1-2, with unresolved D. Trimming left V 0 bases short and J 4 bases short, with 15 bases between. CDR1 is MNHNS, CDR2 SASEGT, per germline. This CDR3 contains 16 residues. CDR3 nucleotides: TGTGCCAGCAGTGAAGCTTCGGCGGACCTGGGCTATGGCTACACCTTC. This gives the protein CASSEASADLGYGYTF.

In its sample, this clonotype was seen many times. This chain uses TRBV6-1 with TRBJ1-1, with D hard to call. V was cut by 3 bases and J by 0 bases, with 11 bases left in between. Looked up from germline, CDR1 is MNHNS and CDR2 is SASEGT. This CDR3 is 15 amino acids long. The CDR3 DNA reads TGTGCCAGCAGTGAGACCCTAGCAGTGAACACTGAAGCTTTCTTT. This codes for CASSETLAVNTEAFF.

This clonotype was counted at least ten times. The V and J genes are TRBV7-8 and TRBJ1-4, with D unclear. The CDR3 covers 14 residues. Germline assignment: CDR1 SGHVS and CDR2 FQNEAQ. V lost 3 bases to trimming and J lost 4 bases, with 9 bases between them. Written as DNA, the CDR3 is TGTGCCAGCAGCTTTTTCGAGAATAATGAAAAACTGTTTTTT. Translated: CASSFFENNEKLFF.

The V and J genes are TRBV20-1 and TRBJ2-1, with 10 bases that match TRBD1. Germline trimming cut 0 bases from V and 2 bases from J; bases unmatched to any gene: 1. The CDR3 consists of 15 residues. CDR1 is DFQATT and CDR2 is SNEGSKA in the germline V gene (reference sequence). The DNA for the CDR3 is TGCAGTGCTAGAGATGGACAGGGGGCCTACAATGAGCAGTTCTTC. It translates to CSARDGQGAYNEQFF.

This clonotype was detected ten times or more. The V call is TRBV6-1, the J call TRBJ2-2; D gene unclear. Trimming removed 8 bases from V and 3 bases from J, with 7 bases in between. Germline values: CDR1 MNHNS, CDR2 SASEGT. The length of the CDR3 is 12 residues. The CDR3 sequence: CASLQYTGELFF. In DNA form, the CDR3 reads TGTGCCAGCCTTCAGTACACCGGGGAGCTGTTTTTT.

The table lists this clonotype with many counts. This chain joins TRBV24-1 and TRBJ2-2, with 10 bases matching TRBD1. V gave up 4 bases and J gave up 1 base; unmatched junction bases: 5. The CDR3 runs to 17 residues. Germline CDR1 is KGHDR and CDR2 is SFDVKD. This chain's CDR3 is CATSDPGTGVNTGELFF. The CDR3 DNA is TGTGCCACCAGTGACCCCGGGACAGGGGTGAACACCGGGGAGCTGTTTTTT.